Detailed here is one T cell receptor beta chain. This clonotype came up many times. Its antigen is unknown. Base qualities are not provided; no much larger clone lies one nucleotide away. Sequenced using an Illumina HiSeq 2000. Multiplex PCR amplification was used to build the TCR beta chain libraries. High-throughput sequencing was used to analyze the amplified TCR beta chain products. TCRdb redid the processing of the public reads, applying fastp at Q25 and MiXCR, and retained in-frame beta chains. Each entry merges the rows of one CDR3 protein and shows their most common DNA and genes. This sample is represented by around 19,000 distinct CDR3 sequences; approximately 33% of them were singletons. The ten largest clones add up to 11% of the sample. Reading from cysteine to phenylalanine, the CDR3 counts 14 amino acids. Only the CDR3 part of the read is kept: 42 bases, read in frame from the first base. Ends trimmed: V by 5 bases, J by 7 bases; bases unmatched to a gene: 10. Per the germline V gene, MGHDK is the CDR1 and SYGVNS is the CDR2.

This sample stems from a study of breast tumors, draining lymph nodes, adjacent tissues (dated by TCRdb to 2015 to 2016). Background for the entire study: The study compared TCR beta repertoires across tumor, adjacent nontumor tissue and axillary lymph nodes from breast cancer patients. The study aimed to assess the relationships and possible T-cell exchange between tumor, surrounding tissue and draining lymph node repertoires in human breast cancer.

Results the study describes overall, beyond this receptor: The study presented the conclusion that tumor T cells originate in lymph nodes as consistent with a hypothesis, not as something directly demonstrated. The data were considered consistent with the idea that most tumor T cells come from the lymph node and then expand in tumor tissue. Tumors showed preferential V and J gene usage, and their T-cell repertoire diversity fell below that of lymph nodes yet above that of nontumor tissue. In luminal-like breast cancer, tumor and nontumor tissue repertoires resembled each other significantly more than in basal-like breast cancer.

The sequence was collected from a female donor with breast cancer. Some clones in this sample may be carry-over from other donors' samples. This sequence uses TRBV25-1 and TRBJ1-2, with 7 bases in between that match TRBD1. The sample was breast tumor tissue. The base sequence is TGTGCCAGCAGTCTTGAGGGGGCGCGTGGTGGCTACACCTTC. Translated, this gives CASSLEGARGGYTF.